The next 14 T cell receptor beta chains were all read from a single sample in a study of blood T cell repertoires in COVID-19 (TCRdb year 2020). The library was obtained by the immunoSEQ multiplex PCR assay. What TCRdb holds here is the immuneACCESS table cut down to in-frame rearrangements. Part of the clones is not present; checked against another copy, under half of the missing clones reflect an unresolved V gene, and the others are unexplained. This sample lists over 90,000 clones; 80% to 90% were detected once. Under 5.5% of the sample is taken by the ten largest. The sample taken for sequencing was peripheral blood. The origin of the receptors is a man older than 75 with COVID-19, enrolled during active disease.

This clone was seen just once. CDR3 sequence: CASSTYSGATDTQYF. CDR3 in DNA: TGTGCCAGCAGCACGTATAGCGGGGCCACAGATACGCAGTATTTT. V is TRBV7-8 and J is TRBJ2-3, with TRBD2 identical over 8 bases. Losses at the gene ends were 5 bases for V and 2 bases for J; bases not matched to a gene: 6. The CDR3 is 15 amino acids. Germline lookup yields CDR1 SGHVS and CDR2 FQNEAQ.

The genes are TRBV5-1 and TRBJ2-7; 8 positions match TRBD1. The V gene's germline CDR1 is SGHRS and CDR2 YFSETQ. CDR3 size: 15 residues. V lost 3 bases, J lost 4 bases, and 9 bases stayed unmatched. CDR3 amino acids: CASSYGQGKLYEQYF. The CDR3 DNA reads TGCGCCAGCAGCTATGGACAGGGTAAACTTTACGAGCAGTACTTC.

The rearrangement joins TRBV30 to TRBJ1-4; 8 bases are a match to TRBD1. Trimming removed 4 bases from V and 4 bases from J; junction bases left unmatched: 8. CDR1 GTSNPN and CDR2 SVGIG come from the germline V gene (reference sequence). The CDR3 covers 15 residues. The CDR3 DNA follows: TGTGCCTGGAAGCTCGGACAGGGCTTTAATGAAAAACTGTTTTTT. Amino acid sequence: CAWKLGQGFNEKLFF.

The V call is TRBV28, the J call TRBJ1-1; 10 bases align to TRBD1. The V segment lost 5 bases and the J segment 11 bases; nucleotides outside the gene matches: 8. The V gene's germline CDR1 is MDHEN and CDR2 SYDVKM. The CDR3 spans 13 residues. CDR3 sequence reads: CASSPRDRGPAFF. The DNA for the CDR3 is TGTGCCAGCAGTCCGAGAGACAGGGGGCCGGCTTTCTTT.

The table lists this clone with a few counts. This chain joins TRBV11-3 and TRBJ2-1; a possible D gene is TRBD1 (6 bases). CDR3 length equals 14 residues. The germline gives CDR1 SGHNT, CDR2 YENEEA. Trimming removed 1 base from V and 8 bases from J, with 12 bases in between. CDR3 sequence reads: CASSLVTSGDEQFF. The CDR3 region has the DNA TGTGCCAGCAGCTTAGTGACTTCAGGGGATGAGCAGTTCTTC.

This sequence joins TRBV6-5 and TRBJ2-6; D unresolved. The germline gives CDR1 MNHEY, CDR2 SVGAGI. This CDR3 has 15 residues. Deletions cut 4 bases from V and 1 base from J, with 8 bases between. The CDR3 region is CASSSQLSGANVLTF. In DNA form, the CDR3 reads TGTGCCAGCAGTTCACAGCTATCTGGGGCCAACGTCCTGACTTTC.

The V call is TRBV7-6, the J call TRBJ2-7; D might be TRBD1 (5 bases). The CDR3 contains 14 residues. The V and J ends lost 2 bases and 3 bases respectively, with 11 bases between them. Germline CDR1 and CDR2: SGHVS and FNYEAQ. CDR3 region: CASSLTAGFYEQYF. Here the CDR3 DNA reads TGTGCCAGCAGCTTAACCGCAGGGTTCTACGAGCAGTACTTC. Variable domain in full (rest from reference TRBV7-6 and TRBJ2-7): GAGVSQSPRYKVTKRGQDVALRCDPISGHVSLYWYRQALGQGPEFLTYFNYEAQQDKSGLPNDRFSAERPEGSISTLTIQRTEQRDSAMYRCASSLTAGFYEQYFGPGTRLTVT.

This chain joins TRBV6-1 and TRBJ1-6; D call uncertain. In germline, CDR1 is MNHNS, CDR2 SASEGT. This CDR3 is built from 16 residues. Trimming stripped 4 bases from V and 7 bases from J, with 17 bases between. The CDR3 protein is CASSVGRRVSNSPLHF. The CDR3 DNA reads TGTGCCAGCAGTGTAGGCAGGCGGGTCTCGAATTCACCCCTCCACTTT.

The gene calls are TRBV4-2 and TRBJ2-5; TRBD2 matches 10 bases. The CDR3 totals 16 residues. CDR1 is LGHNA and CDR2 is YNFKEQ in the germline V gene. V was pared by 5 bases and J by 4 bases, with 10 bases of the junction left unmatched. The CDR3 here is CASSYQAGGPTETQYF. For the CDR3, the DNA is TGTGCCAGCAGCTACCAAGCGGGGGGGCCCACAGAGACCCAGTACTTC.

The chain uses TRBV7-2 and TRBJ2-7; 7 bases are shared with TRBD2. There are 13 residues in the CDR3. The germline V gene encodes CDR1 SGHTA and CDR2 FQGNSA. Trimming at V came to 10 bases and at J to 0 bases, leaving 6 bases not matched to a gene. CDR3: CATSGGPSYEQYF. CDR3 nucleotides: TGTGCCACCTCGGGGGGTCCCTCCTACGAGCAGTACTTC.

This clone was observed a handful of times. The chain recombines TRBV19 with TRBJ1-5; D might be TRBD1 (5 bases). Between the trimmed V and J ends, which lost 5 bases and 1 base, there was a span of 15 bases. This CDR3 spans 16 amino acids. Looked up from germline, CDR1 is LNHDA and CDR2 is SQIVND (reference sequence). The CDR3 nucleotides read TGTGCCAGTAGTTTCCGACAGCCTAAAAGCAATCAGCCCCAGCATTTT. Its translation is CASSFRQPKSNQPQHF.

The gene calls are TRBV5-4 and TRBJ2-6, with 10 bases fitting TRBD1. CDR3 length equals 19 residues. J was trimmed by 3 bases and V by 4 bases; bases with no gene match: 13. CDR1 and CDR2 from the germline V gene are SGHNT and YYREEE (reference sequence). The CDR3 spells CASSPQPGTGEHGANVLTF. CDR3 bases: TGTGCCAGCAGCCCTCAGCCCGGGACAGGGGAACATGGGGCCAACGTCCTGACTTTC.

The chain recombines TRBV7-9 with TRBJ2-7; TRBD1 aligns across 8 bases. The CDR3 totals 11 residues. Per germline, CDR1 SEHNR and CDR2 FQNEAQ (reference sequence). The V gene end was trimmed by 11 bases and the J gene end by 1 base; junction bases not matched to a gene: 1. CDR3 residues: CAGQGSYEQYF. The DNA for the CDR3 is TGTGCCGGACAGGGATCCTACGAGCAGTACTTC.

The rearrangement uses TRBV20-1 and TRBJ1-2; 10 nucleotides line up with TRBD1. The CDR3 runs to 14 residues. With 3 bases clipped from V and 4 bases from J, the junction kept 5 bases outside the gene matches. Germline V lookup: CDR1 DFQATT, CDR2 SNEGSKA (reference sequence). The CDR3, as DNA: TGCAGTGCTAGTGGGGGGACAGGGGCCTATGGCTACACCTTC. The encoded protein is CSASGGTGAYGYTF.